This passage covers 13 T cell receptor beta chains from one sample sequenced in a study of vaccination effects on CD4 cells after COVID-19. After roughly ten days in culture, the CD4+ T cells were isolated. Libraries were prepared by immunoSEQ multiplex PCR; TCRdb keeps only in-frame clonotypes and omits some of them. Of about 72,000 clones listed, roughly three quarters are singletons. What these receptors recognize is not known. The source was CD4+ T cells from PBMCs cultured without peptide, collected before COVID-19 vaccination. Receptors originate from a human donor who received a COVID-19 vaccine.

V usage is TRBV18 and J usage is TRBJ1-1, with a weak D call TRBD1 (5 bases). Germline-derived CDR1 and CDR2 are KGHSH and LQKENI. This CDR3 has 16 residues. With 2 bases removed from V and 3 bases from J, the gap between germline ends came to 16 bases. The CDR3 DNA reads as TGTGCCAGCTCACCAATGGGACCAGGCGATTACACTGAAGCTTTCTTT. Protein: CASSPMGPGDYTEAFF.

V usage is TRBV29-1 and J usage is TRBJ2-5, with D possibly called TRBD1 or TRBD2 (5 bases each). The CDR3 has 12 amino acids. The V end lost 4 bases, the J end lost 5 bases, and 11 bases lay between the germline ends. Germline V gene data show CDR1 as SQVTM and CDR2 as ANQGSEA. The CDR3: CSVGLAGETQYF. CDR3 DNA: TGCAGCGTTGGGCTAGCAGGGGAGACCCAGTACTTC.

This chain connects TRBV28 to TRBJ2-3; 7 bases map to TRBD1. The CDR3 consists of 14 residues. Trimming cost V 3 bases and J 1 base; bases outside gene matches: 1. Germline V lookup: CDR1 MDHEN, CDR2 SYDVKM. Here the CDR3 reads CASSFDRGTDTQYF. The CDR3 DNA follows: TGTGCCAGCAGTTTCGACAGGGGCACAGATACGCAGTATTTT.

CDR3 coding DNA: TGTGCCACCAGTGTGGGCAGTAGCTCCTACAATGAGCAGTTCTTC. The encoded protein is CATSVGSSSYNEQFF. This chain joins TRBV24-1 and TRBJ2-1; D ambiguous. With 5 bases removed from V and 0 bases from J, the gap between germline ends came to 10 bases. Germline loops: CDR1 KGHDR, CDR2 SFDVKD. The CDR3 runs 15 residues.

The CDR3 coding sequence is TGTGCCAGCAGCCGATTTAGCGGACCGAACACCGGGGAGCTGTTTTTT. Translation: CASSRFSGPNTGELFF. V is TRBV7-3 and J is TRBJ2-2; a possible D gene is TRBD2 (6 bases). The CDR3 is 16 amino acids. Germline-derived CDR1 and CDR2 are SGHTA and FQGTGA. V lost 5 bases and J 0 bases, leaving 13 bases between the germline ends.

This sequence joins TRBV6-5 and TRBJ1-3, with D perhaps matching TRBD1 (6 bases). The germline V gene has CDR1 MNHEY and CDR2 SVGAGI. V lost 8 bases and J lost 3, with 14 bases in between. The CDR3 loop spans 14 amino acids. The CDR3 sequence is CASARGARGNTIYF. The CDR3 region has the DNA TGTGCCAGCGCGAGGGGGGCGCGTGGAAACACCATATATTTT.

The rearrangement uses TRBV2 and TRBJ1-5; possible D gene TRBD1, 6 bases. V lost 4 bases, J lost 3 bases, and 13 bases lay in between. Germline-derived CDR1 and CDR2 are SNHLY and FYNNEI. The CDR3 loop spans 15 amino acids. The CDR3 coding sequence is TGTGCCAGCAGTGGACGACAGGCGGTCAATCAGCCCCAGCATTTT. It specifies CASSGRQAVNQPQHF. Complete variable domain (other parts from reference TRBV2 and TRBJ1-5): EPEVTQTPSHQVTQMGQEVILRCVPISNHLYFYWYRQILGQKVEFLVSFYNNEISEKSEIFDDQFSVERPDGSNFTLKIRSTKLEDSAMYFCASSGRQAVNQPQHFGDGTRLSIL.

This clone was counted between two and nine times. The chain uses TRBV5-1 and TRBJ1-3; D might be TRBD1 (5 bases). The CDR3 is 16 amino acids. V was clipped by 4 bases and J by 0 bases, with 14 bases between them. Germline loops: CDR1 SGHRS, CDR2 YFSETQ. The CDR3 DNA sequence: TGCGCCAGCAGCCGGGACGGTGACTACTCTGGAAACACCATATATTTT. This sequence encodes CASSRDGDYSGNTIYF. Combining the CDR3 with reference TRBV5-1 and TRBJ1-3 gives the whole variable domain KAGVTQTPRYLIKTRGQQVTLSCSPISGHRSVSWYQQTPGQGLQFLFEYFSETQRNKGNFPGRFSGRQFSNSRSEMNVSTLELGDSALYLCASSRDGDYSGNTIYFGEGSWLTVV.

V gene TRBV5-1 combines with J gene TRBJ2-3; TRBD1 might be the D (6 bases). The germline gives CDR1 SGHRS, CDR2 YFSETQ. Trimming left V 6 bases short and J 3 bases short, with 14 bases between. CDR3 size: 14 residues. CDR3: CASMRGSPTDTQYF. The CDR3 DNA reads as TGCGCCAGCATGAGGGGGTCGCCAACAGATACGCAGTATTTT.

The chain couples TRBV13 to TRBJ1-1; no firm D call. CDR1 is PRHDT and CDR2 is FYEKMQ in the germline V gene (reference sequence). There are 13 residues in the CDR3. The V gene lost 1 base and the J gene lost 0 bases, with 3 bases spanning the gap. The CDR3 protein is CASSLAVNTEAFF. The CDR3 nucleotides are TGTGCCAGCAGCTTAGCAGTGAACACTGAAGCTTTCTTT.

The V and J genes are TRBV5-4 and TRBJ1-4; the match to TRBD1 covers 7 bases. Germline V gene lookup returns CDR1 SGHNT and CDR2 YYREEE (reference sequence). The CDR3 totals 13 residues. Trimming removed 4 bases from V and 8 bases from J; junction bases left unmatched: 5. The CDR3 DNA follows: TGTGCCAGCAGCCGGGACAGCCAAGAAAAACTGTTTTTT. Translation: CASSRDSQEKLFF.

The chain joins TRBV7-8 to TRBJ2-6, with TRBD2 identical over 11 bases. V was pared by 2 bases and J by 1 base, with 4 bases of the junction left unmatched. The germline gives CDR1 SGHVS, CDR2 FQNEAQ. The CDR3 length is 18 residues. The CDR3 DNA is TGTGCCAGCAGCTTATGGGGGACTAGCGGATCTGGGGCCAACGTCCTGACTTTC. Translation: CASSLWGTSGSGANVLTF.

This sequence joins TRBV7-9 and TRBJ2-5; D remains unclear. In germline, CDR1 is SEHNR, CDR2 FQNEAQ (reference sequence). V was pared by 5 bases and J by 1 base, with 8 bases between. The CDR3 length is 13 residues. The CDR3 coding sequence is TGTGCCAGCAGCCTCGACACCCAAGAGACCCAGTACTTC. The encoded protein is CASSLDTQETQYF.